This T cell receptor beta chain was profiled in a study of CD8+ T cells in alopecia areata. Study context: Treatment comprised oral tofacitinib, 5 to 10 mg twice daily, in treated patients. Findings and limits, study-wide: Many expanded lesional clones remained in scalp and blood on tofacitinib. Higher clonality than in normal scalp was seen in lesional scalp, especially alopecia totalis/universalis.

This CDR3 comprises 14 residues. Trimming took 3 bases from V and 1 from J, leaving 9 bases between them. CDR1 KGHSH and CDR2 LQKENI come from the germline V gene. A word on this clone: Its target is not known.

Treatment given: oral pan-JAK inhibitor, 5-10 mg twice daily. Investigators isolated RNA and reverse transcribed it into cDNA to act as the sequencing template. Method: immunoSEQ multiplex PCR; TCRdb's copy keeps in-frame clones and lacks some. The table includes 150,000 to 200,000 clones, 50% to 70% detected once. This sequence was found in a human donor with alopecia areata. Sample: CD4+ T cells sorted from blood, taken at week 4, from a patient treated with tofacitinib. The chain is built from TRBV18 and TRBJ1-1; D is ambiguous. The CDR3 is CASSPGSRNTEAFF. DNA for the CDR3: TGTGCCAGCTCACCGGGGAGTCGGAACACTGAAGCTTTCTTT.